This T cell receptor beta chain stems from a study of blood T cells in healthy people across ages. General study points: Older age went with lower TCR beta diversity per million T cells, in a roughly linear way.

For the second PCR, which ran for roughly 6 to 12 cycles, a sample-barcoded 5' primer and a J-beta primer mix were used. Each of the samples gave a minimum of 2.5 million paired-end reads that contained CDR3. TCRdb itself ran the 5' RACE reads through MiXCR, one entry per CDR3 protein. This sample has 1.5 million to 2 million distinct CDR3 sequences, with about 50% found just once. Turning to this clonotype: Its matching antigen is unknown.

Deletions cut 7 bases from V and 1 base from J, with 8 bases between. CDR3 size: 13 residues. Germline loops: CDR1 ENHRY, CDR2 SYGVKD. V is TRBV10-3 and J is TRBJ1-5; D gene unclear. Sequenced sample: blood. This sequence was found in a woman in her forties in good health. CDR3 loop: CAIKGGSNQPQHF. CDR3 DNA: TGTGCCATCAAAGGCGGGAGCAATCAGCCCCAGCATTTT.